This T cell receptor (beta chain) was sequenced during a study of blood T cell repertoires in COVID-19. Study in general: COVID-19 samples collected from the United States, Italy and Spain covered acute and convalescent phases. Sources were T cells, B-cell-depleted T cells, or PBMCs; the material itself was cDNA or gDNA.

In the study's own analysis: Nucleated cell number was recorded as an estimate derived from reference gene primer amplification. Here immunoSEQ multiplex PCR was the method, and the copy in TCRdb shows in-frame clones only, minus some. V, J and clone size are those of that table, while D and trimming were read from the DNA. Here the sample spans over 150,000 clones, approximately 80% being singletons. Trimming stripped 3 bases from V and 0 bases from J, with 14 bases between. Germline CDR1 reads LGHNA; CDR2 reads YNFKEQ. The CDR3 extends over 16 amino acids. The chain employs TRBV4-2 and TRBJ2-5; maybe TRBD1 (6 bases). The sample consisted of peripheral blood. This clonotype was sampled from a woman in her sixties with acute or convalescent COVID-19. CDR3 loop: CASSHGIRDNQETQYF. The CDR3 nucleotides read TGTGCCAGCAGCCATGGCATCCGGGACAACCAAGAGACCCAGTACTTC.